This TCR beta chain was recorded in a study of blood T cell repertoires in COVID-19. Study-level information: COVID-19 samples collected from the United States, Italy and Spain covered acute and convalescent phases. Nucleic acid was either cDNA or gDNA, and it came from T cells, B-cell-depleted T cells, or PBMCs.

In the original analysis: From reference gene primer amplification, estimates of nucleated cell counts were derived. Some clones are missing from TCRdb's copy, which holds only in-frame ones; the method was immunoSEQ multiplex PCR. V, J and clone size reflect that table, while D and trimming were determined from the DNA. Of roughly 250,000 clones listed, roughly 82% are singletons. The germline V and J ends were trimmed by 6 bases and 9 bases, with 20 bases remaining between them. Germline V gene lookup returns CDR1 SNHLY and CDR2 FYNNEI. The CDR3 totals 14 residues. This clone was picked up a small number of times.

The sample was peripheral blood. The clonotype originates from a woman over 75 with active or convalescent COVID-19. This chain joins TRBV2 and TRBJ1-2, with a weak D call TRBD1 (5 bases). The CDR3 spells CASRSRVGEARYTF. CDR3 nucleotide sequence: TGTGCCAGCAGGAGCAGGGTGGGTGAAGCACGCTACACCTTC.